The rows below give T cell receptor beta chains drawn from one sample of a study of cytomegalovirus exposure and HLA in healthy donors. Method: immunoSEQ multiplex PCR; TCRdb's copy keeps in-frame clones and lacks some. The sample holds 55,000 to 70,000 clones, 77% seen once. Source material: PBMCs. These receptors originate from a male donor in good health and CMV-seropositive. Each CDR3 is given with its conserved first and last residue. A D gene is named only where the DNA matches it firmly.

v_gene: TRBV2
d_gene: TRBD1
j_gene: TRBJ1-3
CDR3aa: CASSDWTGAPYGNTIYF

v_gene: TRBV5-1
d_gene: TRBD1
j_gene: TRBJ1-1
CDR3aa: CASSLVGRGYTEAFF

v_gene: TRBV28
d_gene: TRBD1
j_gene: .
CDR3aa: CASSQTGVLYEQYF

v_gene: TRBV28
d_gene: .
j_gene: TRBJ2-7
CDR3aa: CASIHGTVGYEQYF

v_gene: TRBV4-1
d_gene: .
j_gene: TRBJ2-5
CDR3aa: CASSQDRVTETQYF

v_gene: TRBV6-1
d_gene: TRBD2
j_gene: TRBJ2-1
CDR3aa: CASSEAGTSFNEQFF

v_gene: TRBV4-3
d_gene: .
j_gene: TRBJ1-1
CDR3aa: CASSGTVNTEAFF

v_gene: TRBV7-9
d_gene: TRBD1
j_gene: TRBJ2-2
CDR3aa: CASTLDREETGELFF

v_gene: TRBV19
d_gene: TRBD1
j_gene: TRBJ1-1
CDR3aa: CASSIAPDRGAPAFF

v_gene: TRBV9
d_gene: TRBD1
j_gene: TRBJ1-4
CDR3aa: CASSVDSGGRGKLFF

v_gene: TRBV5-4
d_gene: .
j_gene: TRBJ2-3
CDR3aa: CASSRLEGTDTQYF

v_gene: TRBV29-1
d_gene: TRBD1
j_gene: TRBJ2-7
CDR3aa: CSVTGTGAYEQYF

v_gene: TRBV7-3
d_gene: .
j_gene: TRBJ2-3
CDR3aa: CASSSAGTSTDTQYF

v_gene: TRBV6-5
d_gene: TRBD1
j_gene: TRBJ2-4
CDR3aa: CASSSLDRVENIQYF

v_gene: TRBV6-1
d_gene: .
j_gene: TRBJ2-5
CDR3aa: CASSEAGGRGTQYF

v_gene: TRBV11-2
d_gene: .
j_gene: TRBJ2-3
CDR3aa: CASSPGGEYTDTQYF

v_gene: TRBV5-1
d_gene: .
j_gene: TRBJ2-7
CDR3aa: CASSIGQSYEQYF

v_gene: TRBV27
d_gene: TRBD1
j_gene: TRBJ1-1
CDR3aa: CASSYHRGYGTEAFF

v_gene: TRBV7-9
d_gene: TRBD2
j_gene: TRBJ2-3
CDR3aa: CASSTTSGSTDTQYF

v_gene: TRBV5-1
d_gene: TRBD1
j_gene: TRBJ2-7
CDR3aa: CASSSRPRDRAHEQYF

v_gene: TRBV7-9
d_gene: TRBD2
j_gene: TRBJ2-3
CDR3aa: CASSSDLAGPTDTQYF

v_gene: TRBV30
d_gene: .
j_gene: TRBJ1-3
CDR3aa: CAWSVRTGHSGNTIYF